This passage covers 7 T cell receptor beta chains from one sample sequenced in a study of T cell responses to AZD1222 COVID-19 vaccine. TCRdb keeps only in-frame clones here, not all; method: immunoSEQ multiplex PCR. In the table there are roughly 84,000 clones, 87% of which are singletons. Specimen: peripheral blood, collected on day 0 of AZD1222 vaccination. These receptors came from an adult in good health.

This chain uses TRBV7-9 with TRBJ1-5; 10 bases line up with TRBD1. The germline V gene encodes CDR1 SEHNR and CDR2 FQNEAQ (reference sequence). V shed 4 bases, J shed 4 bases, and the junction held 1 base outside the gene matches. The CDR3 sequence is 14 residues long. The CDR3, as DNA: TGTGCCAGCAGCTCGGGACAGGGGAATCAGCCCCAGCATTTT. It yields the protein CASSSGQGNQPQHF.

The V gene is TRBV9, the J gene TRBJ2-1; D gene unclear. The CDR3 contains 13 residues. The V gene lost 0 bases and the J gene lost 9 bases, with 10 bases spanning the gap. Germline V gene sequence: CDR1 SGDLS, CDR2 YYNGEE. In DNA, the CDR3 is TGTGCCAGCAGCGTAGATATGTCTCGTGAGCAGTTCTTC. The encoded protein is CASSVDMSREQFF.

The chain joins TRBV19 to TRBJ2-5; 8 nucleotides agree with TRBD2. Losses at the gene ends were 8 bases for V and 2 bases for J; bases not matched to a gene: 10. There are 15 residues in the CDR3. CDR1 is LNHDA and CDR2 is SQIVND in the germline V gene (reference sequence). The CDR3 DNA is TGTGCCAGTGGCACCGGGGGGGCCCAACAAGAGACCCAGTACTTC. As protein: CASGTGGAQQETQYF.

This chain joins TRBV11-3 and TRBJ2-7, with D possibly matching TRBD1 (5 bases). The germline CDR1 and CDR2 sequences are SGHNT and YENEEA. Trimming shortened V by 5 bases and J by 4 bases, and 12 bases separated the two germline ends. The CDR3 loop spans 13 amino acids. The CDR3 bases are TGTGCCAGCAGCAAGGGGCGTGCGTACGAGCAGTACTTC. Protein: CASSKGRAYEQYF. Full variable domain (remainder filled in from reference TRBV11-3 and TRBJ2-7): EAGVVQSPRYKIIEKKQPVAFWCNPISGHNTLYWYLQNLGQGPELLIRYENEEAVDDSQLPKDRFSAERLKGVDSTLKIQPAELGDSAVYLCASSKGRAYEQYFGPGTRLTVT.

V is TRBV7-9 and J is TRBJ1-4; D uncertain. This CDR3 has 15 residues. The V end was cut by 3 bases, the J end by 8 bases, with 16 bases between. CDR1 and CDR2 from the germline V gene are SEHNR and FQNEAQ (reference sequence). In nucleotides, the CDR3 is TGTGCCAGCAGCTTTTACCCAACCCGAGCGGAAAAACTGTTTTTT. This encodes CASSFYPTRAEKLFF.

The chain uses TRBV28 and TRBJ1-1; D might be TRBD1 (6 bases). V was pared by 2 bases and J by 11 bases, with 18 bases between. The CDR3 runs 14 residues. Germline V gene sequence: CDR1 MDHEN, CDR2 SYDVKM. The CDR3 bases are TGTGCCAGCAGTTTAAGCGTAGGGGGGTCTGGGGCTTTCTTT. It translates to CASSLSVGGSGAFF.

The chain is built from TRBV2 and TRBJ1-2, with D hard to call. With 3 bases removed from V and 0 bases from J, the gap between germline ends came to 2 bases. CDR1 and CDR2 (germline): SNHLY, FYNNEI. This CDR3 is 12 amino acids long. For the CDR3, the DNA is TGTGCCAGCAGTGACGCTAACTATGGCTACACCTTC. Amino acids: CASSDANYGYTF.